A selection of T cell receptor beta chains follows, all from one sample in a study of blood T cell repertoires in COVID-19. Assay: immunoSEQ multiplex PCR; the TCRdb copy retains only in-frame clones and omits some. The sample consists of about 200,000 clones, approximately 87% of them appearing once. Input material: peripheral blood. The receptors come from a woman between 65 and 79 years old with acute or convalescent COVID-19. CDR3s include the opening cysteine and the closing phenylalanine or tryptophan. The order of the fields is D gene, V gene, clone size, J gene, CDR3 DNA, CDR3 protein. The D gene is left open where the match is weak. Not every row has a clone size; where given, it reads once, few, many or a size class.

.	TRBV11-3	.	TRBJ2-1	TGTGCCAGCAGCTTAGAAGACTATTGGGAGTACAATGAGCAGTTCTTC	CASSLEDYWEYNEQFF
TRBD1	TRBV7-6	once	TRBJ1-4	TGTGCCAGCAGCCCAACGAGACAGGGGAATGAAAAACTGTTTTTT	CASSPTRQGNEKLFF
TRBD1	TRBV2	.	TRBJ2-1	TGTGCCAGCAGCGGGACAGGGGATTTGGATGAGCAGTTCTTC	CASSGTGDLDEQFF
.	TRBV6-2/TRBV6-3	.	TRBJ2-6	TGTGCCAGCAGTTCTATTCACGTAAGGACAAAAAACTCTGGGGCCAACGTCCTGACTTTC	CASSSIHVRTKNSGANVLTF
.	TRBV5-1	.	TRBJ2-2	TGCGCCAGCACCCCGGACAGTAACACCGGGGAGCTGTTTTTT	CASTPDSNTGELFF
.	TRBV28	.	TRBJ2-7	TGTGCCAGCAGGCCGCGACAGTTAGTTCGCGAGCAGTACTTC	CASRPRQLVREQYF
TRBD1	TRBV2	few	TRBJ2-6	TGTGCCAGCAGTGAAAGGGGGACAGGGGAAGGGGCCAACGTCCTGACTTTC	CASSERGTGEGANVLTF
.	TRBV19	.	TRBJ1-2	TGTGCCAGTAGTATGAGGGCGAACTATGGCTACACCTTC	CASSMRANYGYTF
TRBD1	TRBV6-5	few	TRBJ2-2	TGTGCCAGCAGTTACTGGGGACAGGGGAACACCGGGGAGCTGTTTTTT	CASSYWGQGNTGELFF
TRBD1	TRBV19	.	TRBJ1-5	TGTGCCAGTAGTTTTGCAGGGGGAGATCAGCCCCAGCATTTT	CASSFAGGDQPQHF
.	TRBV18	once	TRBJ1-2	TGTGCCAGCTCACCAGGGGGGAACTATGGCTACACCTTC	CASSPGGNYGYTF
TRBD1	TRBV6-5	.	TRBJ2-4	TGTGCCAGCAGAACAGGGGTCTGGGACATTCAGTACTTC	CASRTGVWDIQYF
.	TRBV2	.	TRBJ1-2	TGTGCCAGCAGCCCCAGGACACTCGGCTACACCTTC	CASSPRTLGYTF
.	TRBV9	.	TRBJ1-1	TGTGCCAGCAGCGCCCACAGTTACACTGAAGCTTTCTTT	CASSAHSYTEAFF
.	TRBV25-1	.	TRBJ2-3	TGTGCCAGCAGTAGTGCAGGGTTTGCAGATACGCAGTATTTT	CASSSAGFADTQYF
TRBD2	TRBV2	once	TRBJ2-4	TGTGCCAGCAGTGTCGGTAGCGGGAGAGGAGAAAACATTCAGTACTTC	CASSVGSGRGENIQYF
.	TRBV18	.	TRBJ1-5	TGTGCCAGCTCACCGTTCTCTAACCAGCCCCAGCATTTT	CASSPFSNQPQHF
.	TRBV7-2	.	TRBJ2-7	TGTGCCAGCAGCTTAGGAGGCGGGCGGAACTACGAGCAGTACTTC	CASSLGGGRNYEQYF
TRBD2	TRBV5-8	.	TRBJ2-1	TGTGCCAGCAGCTTTGGCGGGGGGAGCTCCTACAATGAGCAGTTCTTC	CASSFGGGSSYNEQFF
.	TRBV7-2	.	TRBJ2-7	TGTGCCAGCAGCTTTCAGGGGCAGGGAGGGTTCCGCGAGCAGTACTTC	CASSFQGQGGFREQYF
.	TRBV7-9	.	TRBJ1-3	TGTGCCAGCAGCATCCCCGACAGTCCCTCTGGAAACACCATATATTTT	CASSIPDSPSGNTIYF
.	TRBV29-1	.	TRBJ2-7	TGCAGCGTTCGCGGTACTTCCCAGGGCGAGCAGTACTTC	CSVRGTSQGEQYF
TRBD1	TRBV7-9	few	TRBJ1-1	TGTGCCAGCAGCTTAGGGACAGGGGAGACTGAAGCTTTCTTT	CASSLGTGETEAFF
.	TRBV28	.	TRBJ2-7	TGTGCCAGCAGTGGAGGGGGCCAAGACGAGCAGTACTTC	CASSGGGQDEQYF
TRBD1	TRBV5-1	.	TRBJ1-2	TGCGCCAGCAGCCCTGGACAGGGGAGTTTGCATGGCCACACCTTC	CASSPGQGSLHGHTF
.	TRBV6-5	.	TRBJ1-6	TGTGCCAGCAGTTCAGAGGCGTTACGTTCACCCCTCCACTTT	CASSSEALRSPLHF
TRBD2	TRBV24-1	.	TRBJ2-1	TGTGCCACCAGTGATCGGACTAGCGGGAGGTTGAATGAGCAGTTCTTC	CATSDRTSGRLNEQFF
.	TRBV5-1	once	TRBJ1-1	TGCGCCAGCAGCTTGGAGCGGGCTACTGAAGCTTTCTTT	CASSLERATEAFF
TRBD2	TRBV6-5	.	TRBJ2-5	TGTGCCAGCAGTTATCCGGGGAGGGGAGAGACCCAGTACTTC	CASSYPGRGETQYF
TRBD1	TRBV6-1	few	TRBJ1-5	TGTGCCAGCAGTGAGAGGGACAGGGGGAATCAGCCCCAGCATTTT	CASSERDRGNQPQHF
.	TRBV7-8	.	TRBJ1-2	TGTGCCAGCAGCTTGTCTAGGAGGCCCTTCCGCTATGGCTACACCTTC	CASSLSRRPFRYGYTF
TRBD1	TRBV27	.	TRBJ1-2	TGTGCCAGCAGTCCCAGGGACAGATACTATGGCTACACCTTC	CASSPRDRYYGYTF
.	TRBV7-3	.	TRBJ1-3	TGTGCCAGCAGTTCCGGGGCGGGGAACACCATATATTTT	CASSSGAGNTIYF
.	TRBV19	.	TRBJ2-4	TGTGCCAGTAGCGGACAGCTAGCCAAAAACATTCAGTACTTC	CASSGQLAKNIQYF
.	TRBV14	.	TRBJ2-5	TGTGCCAGCAGCCAAGGAAGGACGCGAGGGGAGACCCAGTACTTC	CASSQGRTRGETQYF
TRBD2	TRBV7-2	.	TRBJ2-5	TGTGCCAGCACGGGAGCGGGAGGGGAGACCCAGTACTTC	CASTGAGGETQYF
TRBD1	TRBV27	.	TRBJ1-4	TGTGCCAGCAGTTTATCGAGAGGAAAGGGGGCTACTAATGAAAAACTGTTTTTT	CASSLSRGKGATNEKLFF
TRBD1	TRBV12-3/TRBV12-4	.	TRBJ1-1	TGTGCCAGCAGGAAAACTCAGGGGGCCGAAGCTTTCTTT	CASRKTQGAEAFF
TRBD1	TRBV2	.	TRBJ1-5	TGTGCCAGCAGTGAAGGGGACAGGGTAGGCAATCAGCCCCAGCATTTT	CASSEGDRVGNQPQHF
.	TRBV5-1	.	TRBJ1-3	TGCGCCAGCAGCTTGGAGGGGCTCTCTGGAAACACCATATATTTT	CASSLEGLSGNTIYF
.	TRBV3-1/TRBV3-2	.	TRBJ2-7	TGTGCCAGCAGTCAAAGGGGTTCCTACGAGCAGTACTTC	CASSQRGSYEQYF
TRBD2	TRBV4-2	.	TRBJ2-7	TGTGCCAGCAGCCAAGATAGTGCGGCGGTTACTAGCGGGGGGGGTTACGAGCAGTACTTC	CASSQDSAAVTSGGGYEQYF
.	TRBV28	few	TRBJ1-1	TGTGCCAGCAGTTTATTGGGCCGGGAAGCTTTCTTT	CASSLLGREAFF
.	TRBV5-6	.	TRBJ1-5	TGTGCCAGCAGCCCAATAACAGGGACCGGCAATCAGCCCCAGCATTTT	CASSPITGTGNQPQHF
.	TRBV11-2	.	TRBJ1-3	TGTGCCAGCAGCTTAGATCGTGGCGGCTCTGGAAACACCATATATTTT	CASSLDRGGSGNTIYF
.	TRBV3-1/TRBV3-2	.	TRBJ1-5	TGTGCCAGCAGCCAAGAAAGGGCAGGGGCTTATAGCAATCAGCCCCAGCATTTT	CASSQERAGAYSNQPQHF
TRBD1	TRBV9	.	TRBJ2-3	TGTGCCAGCAGCGCAAATTCCGGGACAGGGGGTCCTCGGGATACGCAGTATTTT	CASSANSGTGGPRDTQYF
TRBD1	TRBV6-2/TRBV6-3	.	TRBJ2-7	TGTGCCAGCAGTTACCGTTCCGGGACAGGGTCCCACGAGCAGTACTTC	CASSYRSGTGSHEQYF
TRBD1	TRBV6-5	.	TRBJ1-6	TGTGCCTCCCGGCCCGACAGGGGCGATAATTCACCCCTCCACTTT	CASRPDRGDNSPLHF
TRBD1	TRBV27	.	TRBJ1-2	TGTGCCAGCAGTCGGGACAGGGGGCGGGTAGGCGGCTACACCTTC	CASSRDRGRVGGYTF
.	TRBV6-5	.	TRBJ1-4	TGTGCCAGCAGTTACCAGGGTGTCGGTGAAAAACTGTTTTTT	CASSYQGVGEKLFF
.	TRBV5-4	.	TRBJ2-5	TGTGCCAGCAGCTTGGAGGGGCAGACCCAGTACTTC	CASSLEGQTQYF
TRBD2	TRBV7-2	.	TRBJ2-1	TGTGCCAGCAGTGTTATGGTTAGCGGGAGGGGCTCCTACAATGAGCAGTTCTTC	CASSVMVSGRGSYNEQFF
TRBD1	TRBV6-6	.	TRBJ2-7	TGTGCCAGCAGCTTTGGGGGGGGACAGGGGTCGTGGGAGCAGTACTTC	CASSFGGGQGSWEQYF
TRBD1	TRBV3-1/TRBV3-2	.	TRBJ2-3	TGTGCCAGCAGCGCCGGGACAGGACTTACAGATACGCAGTATTTT	CASSAGTGLTDTQYF